A selection of T cell receptor beta chains follows, all from one sample in a study of T cells after yellow fever vaccination. TCRdb used MiXCR to reprocess the 5' RACE reads, holding one entry per CDR3 protein. The sample holds over 250,000 distinct CDR3 sequences, about 5.2% seen once. The sample was CD4+ T cells sorted from PBMCs, taken on the day of the yellow fever booster vaccination. The source is a man between 18 and 29 years old who received the YFV17D yellow fever vaccine. Both conserved end residues are part of each CDR3. A D gene is named only where the DNA matches it firmly. Clone size appears in some rows only: once, few, many, or a class for an expanded clone.

CDR3aa | CDR3nt | len | d_gene | j_gene | v_gene | abundance
CASSPDSYYGYTF | TGTGCCAGCTCACCCGACAGCTACTATGGCTACACCTTC | 13 | NA | TRBJ1-2 | TRBV18 | once
CATSEGRYSNQPQHF | TGTGCCACATCCGAAGGACGCTATAGCAATCAGCCCCAGCATTTT | 15 | NA | TRBJ1-5 | TRBV12-3/TRBV12-4 | NA
CASAPVGTDTQYF | TGTGCCAGTGCCCCGGTGGGCACAGATACGCAGTATTTT | 13 | NA | TRBJ2-3 | TRBV19 | many
CASSLAEGATTDTQYF | TGTGCCAGCAGCTTGGCCGAGGGGGCGACCACAGATACGCAGTATTTT | 16 | TRBD1 | TRBJ2-3 | TRBV5-6 | few
CSARAGGSYQETQYF | TGCAGTGCTAGAGCGGGGGGGTCGTACCAAGAGACCCAGTACTTC | 15 | TRBD2 | TRBJ2-5 | TRBV20-1 | few
CASSPGGPSGANVLTF | TGTGCCAGCAGCCCCGGGGGGCCCTCTGGGGCCAACGTCCTGACTTTC | 16 | NA | TRBJ2-6 | TRBV5-4 | NA
CASSRRPTVEETQYF | TGTGCCAGCAGTCGCCGCCCCACGGTTGAAGAGACCCAGTACTTC | 15 | NA | TRBJ2-5 | TRBV27 | few
CASSGSLPGYTQYF | TGTGCCAGCAGCGGTAGCCTCCCGGGTTATACGCAGTATTTT | 14 | NA | TRBJ2-3 | TRBV9 | NA
CASSQGPPSSYNSPLHF | TGCGCCAGCAGCCAAGGGCCGCCGAGCTCCTATAATTCACCCCTCCACTTT | 17 | NA | TRBJ1-6 | TRBV4-3 | NA
CASSATGSSYNSPLHF | TGCGCCAGCAGCGCGACAGGGAGCTCCTATAATTCACCCCTCCACTTT | 16 | TRBD1 | TRBJ1-6 | TRBV5-1 | few
CASSLNDQPQHF | TGTGCCAGCAGCTTAAACGATCAGCCCCAGCATTTT | 12 | NA | TRBJ1-5 | TRBV7-2 | few
CSARDRYRQGGPNTEAFF | TGCAGTGCTAGAGATCGTTATAGACAGGGAGGGCCGAACACTGAAGCTTTCTTT | 18 | TRBD1 | TRBJ1-1 | TRBV20-1 | NA
CASSQDTGIRTEAFF | TGCGCCAGCAGCCAAGATACGGGGATCCGCACTGAAGCTTTCTTT | 15 | NA | TRBJ1-1 | TRBV4-1 | many
CASSPTAVGSGYTF | TGTGCCAGCAGCCCGACTGCGGTAGGCTCGGGCTACACCTTC | 14 | NA | TRBJ1-2 | TRBV7-3 | once
CASSLEGGGLAEAFF | TGTGCCAGCAGCTTAGAGGGTGGGGGGTTAGCTGAAGCTTTCTTT | 15 | NA | TRBJ1-1 | TRBV7-2 | many
CASSLGQGASMNTEAFF | TGCGCCAGCAGCTTGGGACAGGGGGCCAGCATGAACACTGAAGCTTTCTTT | 17 | TRBD1 | TRBJ1-1 | TRBV5-1 | NA
CAWSERQKAFF | TGTGCCTGGAGTGAAAGGCAGAAAGCTTTCTTT | 11 | NA | TRBJ1-1 | TRBV30 | few
CASSRTGLITDTQYF | TGTGCCAGCAGTCGAACAGGGTTGATTACAGATACGCAGTATTTT | 15 | NA | TRBJ2-3 | TRBV6-5 | NA
CASSFETLGSTDTQYF | TGTGCCAGCAGCTTTGAGACCCTCGGTAGCACAGATACGCAGTATTTT | 16 | NA | TRBJ2-3 | TRBV12-3/TRBV12-4 | many
CASSLKNTEAFF | TGTGCCAGCAGCCTCAAGAACACTGAAGCTTTCTTT | 12 | NA | TRBJ1-1 | TRBV7-9 | many
CATYEGGGGSYEQYF | TGTGCCACCTATGAAGGCGGGGGGGGATCCTACGAGCAGTACTTC | 15 | TRBD2 | TRBJ2-7 | TRBV10-3 | many
CASSRWDRSMSFF | TGTGCCAGCAGCCGCTGGGACAGGAGCATGTCTTTCTTT | 13 | TRBD1 | TRBJ1-1 | TRBV7-2 | few
CASSFGEGGYGYTF | TGCGCCAGCAGCTTCGGTGAAGGTGGCTATGGCTACACCTTC | 14 | NA | TRBJ1-2 | TRBV5-1 | many
CASSLAGGPRDEQFF | TGTGCCAGCAGTCTAGCGGGGGGGCCCCGGGATGAGCAGTTCTTC | 15 | TRBD2 | TRBJ2-1 | TRBV6-2/TRBV6-3 | NA
CSVDRDVLDTQYF | TGCAGCGTTGACAGGGATGTGCTGGATACGCAGTATTTT | 13 | NA | TRBJ2-3 | TRBV29-1 | many
CAISELASETQYF | TGTGCCATCAGTGAGCTAGCGTCAGAGACCCAGTACTTC | 13 | NA | TRBJ2-5 | TRBV10-3 | few
CASSSTRGTGELFF | TGTGCCAGCAGCTCCACGAGGGGCACCGGGGAGCTGTTTTTT | 14 | NA | TRBJ2-2 | TRBV7-9 | many
CASSLNWGQGIYGYTF | TGTGCCAGCAGCTTAAATTGGGGACAGGGGATCTATGGCTACACCTTC | 16 | TRBD1 | TRBJ1-2 | TRBV7-2 | NA
CASSESGQGQAFF | TGTGCCAGCAGTGAATCGGGACAGGGACAAGCTTTCTTT | 13 | TRBD1 | TRBJ1-1 | TRBV25-1 | once
CASGSWSYTGAFF | TGTGCTAGTGGTTCTTGGTCCTACACTGGAGCTTTCTTT | 13 | NA | TRBJ1-1 | TRBV12-5 | NA
CASSLWLAGYNEQFF | TGTGCCAGCAGCTTGTGGCTAGCGGGGTACAATGAGCAGTTCTTC | 15 | TRBD2 | TRBJ2-1 | TRBV7-2 | NA
CASRSWGAGTYEQYF | TGTGCCAGCAGGAGCTGGGGAGCCGGTACTTACGAGCAGTACTTC | 15 | NA | TRBJ2-7 | TRBV6-2/TRBV6-3 | NA
CASKGGGAGETQYF | TGTGCCAGCAAGGGCGGGGGGGCCGGAGAGACCCAGTACTTC | 14 | TRBD2 | TRBJ2-5 | TRBV25-1 | NA
CASSLRRQPAFF | TGTGCCAGCAGTCTCCGACGGCAGCCAGCTTTCTTT | 12 | NA | TRBJ1-1 | TRBV28 | few
CSATTGQRHGYTF | TGCAGTGCCACAACGGGACAGAGGCATGGCTACACCTTC | 13 | TRBD1 | TRBJ1-2 | TRBV20-1 | NA
CASSLLSIKDYEQYF | TGCGCCAGCAGCTTGTTGAGTATTAAGGACTACGAGCAGTACTTC | 15 | NA | TRBJ2-7 | TRBV5-1 | many
CAISAGTPSNEKLFF | TGTGCCATCAGTGCCGGGACACCGTCCAATGAAAAACTGTTTTTT | 15 | NA | TRBJ1-4 | TRBV10-3 | many
CASSPQGSLVTEAFF | TGTGCCAGCAGTCCCCAAGGTTCCCTCGTGACTGAAGCTTTCTTT | 15 | NA | TRBJ1-1 | TRBV12-3/TRBV12-4 | few
CASSANRGGTTEAFF | TGTGCCAGCAGTGCTAATCGGGGGGGGACCACTGAAGCTTTCTTT | 15 | NA | TRBJ1-1 | TRBV25-1 | NA
CASGNLGSSGANVLTF | TGTGCCAGCGGTAATCTGGGATCCTCTGGGGCCAACGTCCTGACTTTC | 16 | NA | TRBJ2-6 | TRBV7-9 | many
CASAGLAEDTQYF | TGTGCCAGCGCCGGACTAGCGGAAGATACGCAGTATTTT | 13 | TRBD2 | TRBJ2-3 | TRBV3-1 | few
CASSSGTSGSTDTQYF | TGCGCCAGCAGCTCCGGGACTAGCGGAAGCACAGATACGCAGTATTTT | 16 | TRBD2 | TRBJ2-3 | TRBV5-1 | NA
CASSTPGAFDTQYF | TGTGCCAGCAGCACGCCGGGGGCTTTCGATACGCAGTATTTT | 14 | NA | TRBJ2-3 | TRBV5-6 | few
CASSPLSGANVLTF | TGCGCCAGCAGCCCCCTTTCTGGGGCCAACGTCCTGACTTTC | 14 | NA | TRBJ2-6 | TRBV5-1 | few
CASSEGSGADSSTDTQYF | TGTGCCAGCAGTGAAGGAAGCGGGGCAGATTCTAGCACAGATACGCAGTATTTT | 18 | TRBD2 | TRBJ2-3 | TRBV6-1 | NA
CASSLVQYNSPLHF | TGTGCCAGCAGCTTAGTGCAGTATAATTCACCCCTCCACTTT | 14 | NA | TRBJ1-6 | TRBV7-2 | NA
CAWSVTGAGNTIYF | TGTGCCTGGAGTGTAACAGGGGCTGGAAACACCATATATTTT | 14 | TRBD1 | TRBJ1-3 | TRBV30 | few
CASSPRAGGHTEAFF | TGTGCCAGCTCACCACGGGCGGGGGGCCACACTGAAGCTTTCTTT | 15 | NA | TRBJ1-1 | TRBV18 | NA
CASSQDLGRGGNTEAFF | TGCGCCAGCAGCCAAGATTTGGGGCGGGGGGGAAACACTGAAGCTTTCTTT | 17 | NA | TRBJ1-1 | TRBV4-1 | once
CASSLQGPFSYEQYF | TGTGCCAGTAGCCTACAGGGGCCTTTCTCCTACGAGCAGTACTTC | 15 | TRBD1 | TRBJ2-7 | TRBV19 | few
CASSPDRDQGYTF | TGCGCCAGCAGCCCCGACAGGGATCAAGGCTACACCTTC | 13 | TRBD1 | TRBJ1-2 | TRBV5-1 | many
CASSRQETQYF | TGTGCCAGCAGTCGCCAAGAGACCCAGTACTTC | 11 | NA | TRBJ2-5 | TRBV12-3/TRBV12-4 | many
CASPSGANDYTFSSTDTQYF | TGTGCCAGTCCTTCGGGGGCCAACGACTATACCTTCTCTAGCACAGATACGCAGTATTTT | 20 | NA | TRBJ2-3 | TRBV7-9 | NA
CASSWGGGGSQTEAFF | TGCGCCAGCAGCTGGGGGGGAGGAGGAAGTCAAACTGAAGCTTTCTTT | 16 | NA | TRBJ1-1 | TRBV5-1 | NA
CASSRRPPGVNEKLFF | TGCGCCAGCAGCCGGCGTCCTCCGGGGGTAAATGAAAAACTGTTTTTT | 16 | NA | TRBJ1-4 | TRBV4-1 | many
CASSPRGFAGAGTQYF | TGTGCCAGCAGCCCAAGAGGGTTCGCGGGGGCCGGTACGCAGTATTTT | 16 | NA | TRBJ2-3 | TRBV7-8 | NA
CASSLFFRSGGPEAFF | TGTGCCAGCAGCTTATTTTTCCGGTCGGGAGGCCCTGAAGCTTTCTTT | 16 | NA | TRBJ1-1 | TRBV7-2 | NA
CASSWNRELNSPLHF | TGTGCCAGCAGTTGGAACAGGGAGTTGAATTCACCCCTCCACTTT | 15 | NA | TRBJ1-6 | TRBV6-5 | NA
CAIGTAQETQYF | TGTGCCATCGGGACAGCCCAAGAGACCCAGTACTTC | 12 | TRBD1 | TRBJ2-5 | TRBV10-3 | many